A selection of T cell receptor beta chains follows, all from one sample in a study of cytomegalovirus exposure and HLA in healthy donors. Measured with immunoSEQ multiplex PCR; TCRdb has only the in-frame clones, and not every one. Altogether around 200,000 clones are present, approximately 81% being singletons, with the ten largest covering around 3.9%. The source material was PBMCs. These receptors all stem from a man aged 45-60 years in good health and CMV-seronegative. Each CDR3 is given with its conserved first and last residue. A D gene is named only where the DNA matches it firmly. Where a row states a size, it is once, few, many or the class of an expanded clone; other rows omit it.

J	V	D	size	CDR3	DNA
TRBJ1-2	TRBV9	NA	NA	CASSVELRTPANYGYTF	TGTGCCAGCAGCGTAGAACTTCGGACACCGGCTAACTATGGCTACACCTTC
TRBJ1-1	TRBV7-9	NA	NA	CASSWTENTEAFF	TGTGCCAGCAGCTGGACAGAGAACACTGAAGCTTTCTTT
TRBJ2-5	TRBV20-1	NA	NA	CSARVAETQYF	TGCAGTGCAAGAGTGGCCGAGACCCAGTACTTC
TRBJ2-3	TRBV18	NA	NA	CASSRDKSTDTQYF	TGTGCCAGCTCACGGGACAAGAGCACAGATACGCAGTATTTT
TRBJ1-5	TRBV7-9	NA	NA	CASSLGQTGQPQHF	TGTGCCAGCAGCTTAGGACAGACCGGTCAGCCCCAGCATTTT
TRBJ2-7	TRBV19	TRBD1	NA	CASSVGTGFSYEQYF	TGTGCCAGTAGTGTGGGGACAGGTTTCTCCTACGAGCAGTACTTC
TRBJ1-6	TRBV9	TRBD1	NA	CASSETGTAKNSPLHF	TGTGCCAGCAGCGAAACCGGGACAGCAAAAAATTCACCCCTCCACTTT
TRBJ2-7	TRBV6-6	TRBD1	NA	CAAGQGGYEQYF	TGTGCCGCCGGACAGGGGGGATACGAGCAGTACTTC
TRBJ2-2	TRBV13	TRBD1	NA	CASSLNRGTGELFF	TGTGCCAGCAGCTTAAACAGGGGCACCGGGGAGCTGTTTTTT
TRBJ2-7	TRBV7-2	NA	NA	CASSAGVVYEQYF	TGTGCCAGCAGCGCCGGGGTTGTCTACGAGCAGTACTTC
TRBJ2-5	TRBV4-3	NA	NA	CASSAGQDARETQYF	TGCGCCAGCAGCGCGGGCCAGGACGCGAGGGAGACCCAGTACTTC
TRBJ2-7	TRBV4-2	NA	NA	CASSPQEGYEQYF	TGTGCCAGCAGCCCCCAAGAGGGCTACGAGCAGTACTTC
TRBJ1-3	TRBV14	NA	NA	CASSQEWGLPGNTIYF	TGTGCCAGCAGCCAAGAATGGGGGCTGCCTGGAAACACCATATATTTT
TRBJ1-1	TRBV6-1	TRBD1	few	CASLDRDYTEAFF	TGTGCCAGCTTGGACAGGGATTACACTGAAGCTTTCTTT
TRBJ2-2	TRBV10-3	TRBD2	NA	CAIGSSGGGELFF	TGTGCCATAGGATCTAGCGGGGGAGGGGAGCTGTTTTTT
TRBJ1-1	TRBV7-2	NA	NA	CASSQVGGYTEAFF	TGTGCCAGCAGCCAGGTCGGTGGTTACACTGAAGCTTTCTTT
TRBJ2-7	TRBV19	NA	few	CASSMRGAYEQYF	TGTGCCAGTAGTATGCGTGGTGCCTACGAGCAGTACTTC
TRBJ2-2	TRBV4-2	TRBD1	NA	CASSQEQGGTNTGELFF	TGTGCCAGCAGCCAAGAACAGGGGGGTACGAACACCGGGGAGCTGTTTTTT
TRBJ1-2	TRBV10-3	TRBD1	NA	CAISRDSSNYGYTF	TGTGCCATCAGTAGGGACAGCAGCAACTATGGCTACACCTTC
TRBJ2-1	TRBV19	NA	NA	CASSTRDMTEPFF	TGTGCCAGTAGTACAAGGGACATGACGGAACCGTTCTTC
TRBJ2-4	TRBV5-1	NA	few	CAIRNGKNIQYF	TGCGCCATCAGGAACGGCAAAAACATTCAGTACTTC
TRBJ1-2	TRBV2	NA	NA	CASSEFGGIYGYTF	TGTGCCAGCAGTGAATTTGGCGGCATTTATGGCTACACCTTC
TRBJ2-5	TRBV12-5	NA	NA	CASGLARERREETQYF	TGTGCTAGTGGTTTGGCTAGAGAGCGGAGGGAAGAGACCCAGTACTTC
TRBJ2-7	TRBV5-6	TRBD1	once	CASSRRQGETYEQYF	TGTGCCAGCAGCCGACGACAGGGCGAAACCTACGAGCAGTACTTC
TRBJ2-7	TRBV7-9	NA	NA	CASSGWGLSYEQYF	TGTGCCAGCAGCGGCTGGGGCCTCTCCTACGAGCAGTACTTC
TRBJ1-1	TRBV18	NA	NA	CASSPMANTEAFF	TGTGCCAGCTCACCAATGGCGAACACTGAAGCTTTCTTT
TRBJ1-6	TRBV18	TRBD1	few	CASSPQGTVGSPLHF	TGTGCCAGCTCACCTCAGGGGACAGTGGGGTCACCCCTCCACTTT